Listed here are 19 T cell receptor beta chains from one sample, sequenced in a study of blood T cell repertoires in COVID-19. TCRdb's table, derived via immunoSEQ multiplex PCR, lists solely in-frame clones and lacks some. The sample lists 250,000 to 300,000 clones, roughly four fifths occurring once. Source material: PBMCs or T cells enriched from blood (not recorded which). The receptors stem from a man aged 25-40 years with acute COVID-19.

The chain is built from TRBV6-1 and TRBJ1-5; the match to TRBD1 covers 12 bases. Germline CDR1 and CDR2: MNHNS and SASEGT. The V gene end was trimmed by 1 base and the J gene end by 5 bases; junction bases not matched to a gene: 15. The CDR3 covers 20 residues. The CDR3 DNA reads as TGTGCCAGCAGTGAAGGTCCGACCCCTTGGGACAGGGGGCTGTATCAGCCCCAGCATTTT. This sequence encodes CASSEGPTPWDRGLYQPQHF.

This clone was found once. V and J are TRBV28 and TRBJ1-2; 10 bases map to TRBD1. The ends lost 2 bases at V and 5 bases at J; junction bases unmatched: 5. This CDR3 comprises 15 residues. Germline V gene sequence: CDR1 MDHEN, CDR2 SYDVKM. CDR3 coding DNA: TGTGCCAGCAGTTTAGGGGCGGGACAGGGGTATGGCTACACCTTC. Amino acid sequence: CASSLGAGQGYGYTF.

The chain combines TRBV4-2 with TRBJ2-2; 11 nucleotides line up with TRBD2. Germline CDR1 is LGHNA and CDR2 is YNFKEQ. After removal of 0 bases from V and 7 bases from J, the junction contained 7 bases not matched to a gene. The CDR3 has 17 residues. CDR3 nucleotide sequence: TGTGCCAGCAGCCAAGAAACTAGCGGGGGTAGGGGCGGGGAGCTGTTTTTT. Translating gives CASSQETSGGRGGELFF.

This clone was detected only a few times. The V call is TRBV29-1, the J call TRBJ2-2; D is ambiguous. The CDR3 totals 11 residues. CDR1 is SQVTM, CDR2 ANQGSEA, per germline. Trimming pared 5 bases from V and 4 bases from J, leaving 5 bases between. Written as DNA, the CDR3 is TGCAGCGTTTCCATCACCGGGGAGCTGTTTTTT. This gives the protein CSVSITGELFF.

This clone was detected ten times or more. The chain has TRBV2 and TRBJ1-5; 7 positions match TRBD1. This CDR3 is built from 16 residues. Germline V gene lookup returns CDR1 SNHLY and CDR2 FYNNEI. V gave up 5 bases and J gave up 0 bases; unmatched junction bases: 7. Written as DNA, the CDR3 is TGTGCCAGCAGTCCCAGGGACAGCCTTAGCAATCAGCCCCAGCATTTT. Its protein is CASSPRDSLSNQPQHF.

V gene TRBV6-6 combines with J gene TRBJ2-2; 8 positions match TRBD1. CDR3 size: 16 residues. The J segment lost 9 bases and the V segment lost 6 bases, leaving 15 bases of the junction unmatched. The germline V gene has CDR1 MNHNY and CDR2 SVGAGI (reference sequence). The CDR3 reads CASRIAGTGVSRELFF. The CDR3 DNA sequence: TGTGCCAGCAGGATCGCGGGGACAGGAGTATCCCGGGAGCTGTTTTTT.

A few counts support this clone. The V and J genes are TRBV7-8 and TRBJ2-7; TRBD1 matches at 7 bases. Losses at the gene ends were 0 bases for V and 6 bases for J; bases not matched to a gene: 2. This CDR3 comprises 13 residues. Germline CDR1 and CDR2: SGHVS and FQNEAQ. The CDR3 DNA reads TGTGCCAGCAGCTTAGCGCCAGGGGGCGAGCAGTACGTC. Its translation: CASSLAPGGEQYV.

The chain joins TRBV29-1 to TRBJ2-5; D possibly corresponds to TRBD1 (6 bases). This CDR3 has 18 residues. V was trimmed by 1 base and J by 1 base, leaving 22 bases between them. In germline, CDR1 is SQVTM, CDR2 ANQGSEA. CDR3 nucleotide sequence: TGCAGCGTTGAAGGGGCCCTTCAAGGCGAAGGGGGCCAAGAGACCCAGTACTTC. It specifies CSVEGALQGEGGQETQYF. Filled out from reference TRBV29-1 and TRBJ2-5, the complete variable domain reads SAVISQKPSRDICQRGTSLTIQCQVDSQVTMMFWYRQQPGQSLTLIATANQGSEATYESGFVIDKFPISRPNLTFSTLTVSNMSPEDSSIYLCSVEGALQGEGGQETQYFGPGTRLLVL.

The V call is TRBV24-1, the J call TRBJ2-3; no clear D gene. Trimming took 4 bases from V and 0 from J, leaving 13 bases between them. The germline V gene encodes CDR1 KGHDR and CDR2 SFDVKD. The CDR3 loop spans 16 amino acids. The CDR3 loop reads CATSEPAGVSTDTQYF. DNA of the CDR3: TGTGCCACCAGTGAGCCGGCAGGTGTAAGCACAGATACGCAGTATTTT.

This chain uses TRBV4-1 with TRBJ2-1; the match to TRBD2 covers 8 bases. J was trimmed by 4 bases and V by 1 base; bases with no gene match: 9. The CDR3 is 17 amino acids. Germline loops: CDR1 MGHRA, CDR2 YSYEKL. CDR3 region: CASSQADATSAYNEQFF. The CDR3 nucleotides are TGCGCCAGCAGCCAAGCTGACGCGACTAGCGCTTACAATGAGCAGTTCTTC.

The chain uses TRBV28 and TRBJ2-1; D uncertain. The V gene's germline CDR1 is MDHEN and CDR2 SYDVKM. This CDR3 contains 14 residues. The V end was cut by 6 bases, the J end by 0 bases, with 9 bases between. The CDR3 loop is CASRWASSYNEQFF. CDR3 nucleotide sequence: TGTGCCAGCAGGTGGGCGAGCTCCTACAATGAGCAGTTCTTC. The whole variable domain, remainder taken from reference TRBV28 and TRBJ2-1, is DVKVTQSSRYLVKRTGEKVFLECVQDMDHENMFWYRQDPGLGLRLIYFSYDVKMKEKGDIPEGYSVSREKKERFSLILESASTNQTSMYLCASRWASSYNEQFFGPGTRLTVL.

This clone was picked up a small number of times. The chain uses TRBV2 and TRBJ1-5, with 9 bases lining up with TRBD1. J was trimmed by 0 bases and V by 7 bases; bases with no gene match: 10. Per germline, CDR1 SNHLY and CDR2 FYNNEI. The CDR3 covers 17 residues. The CDR3 sequence is CASTVKAGQGSNQPQHF. CDR3 coding DNA: TGTGCCAGCACGGTAAAGGCGGGACAGGGTAGCAATCAGCCCCAGCATTTT.

The J gene is TRBJ1-1, the V gene TRBV5-4, with 7 nucleotides matching TRBD1. V was pared by 0 bases and J by 2 bases, with 16 bases of the junction left unmatched. Germline CDR1 reads SGHNT; CDR2 reads YYREEE (reference sequence). This CDR3 has 19 amino acids. Written as DNA, the CDR3 is TGTGCCAGCAGCTTGGCGCAGGGCTCGGGACAGATATTAAACACTGAAGCTTTCTTT. This encodes CASSLAQGSGQILNTEAFF.

The V gene is TRBV19, the J gene TRBJ2-7, with D possibly matching TRBD1 (6 bases). CDR1 and CDR2 from the germline V gene are LNHDA and SQIVND (reference sequence). CDR3 length: 13 amino acids. The CDR3 is CRNGKDSGHEQYV. The CDR3 DNA reads as TGTAGGAACGGTAAGGACAGCGGACACGAGCAGTACGTC.

V is TRBV7-6 and J is TRBJ2-3, with 9 bases matching TRBD1. V was clipped by 6 bases and J by 3 bases; unmatched bases: 7. CDR1 is SGHVS and CDR2 is FNYEAQ in the germline V gene. The CDR3 is 15 residues long. The CDR3 sequence is CASSNPGQGTDTQYF. In nucleotides, the CDR3 is TGTGCCAGCAGTAACCCGGGACAGGGAACAGATACGCAGTATTTT.

Only a few counts were recorded for this clone. The V call is TRBV7-9, the J call TRBJ1-2, with TRBD1 matching over 11 bases. The V gene's germline CDR1 is SEHNR and CDR2 FQNEAQ (reference sequence). The ends lost 5 bases at V and 8 bases at J; junction bases unmatched: 10. There are 15 residues in the CDR3. The DNA of the CDR3 is TGTGCCAGCAGCGTCCGGACAGGGGGCTTCTTGGGCTACACCTTC. The encoded protein is CASSVRTGGFLGYTF.

This clone came up once. V is TRBV5-1 and J is TRBJ2-2; 9 bases fit TRBD2. V dropped 1 base and J dropped 3; count of bases not matched to a gene: 4. The CDR3 extends over 16 amino acids. CDR1 is SGHRS and CDR2 is YFSETQ in the germline V gene. In DNA form, the CDR3 reads TGCGCCAGCAGCTTGCTCCGCGGGGGGGACACCGGGGAGCTGTTTTTT. Its translation is CASSLLRGGDTGELFF.

A note on this clone: At one boundary the junction diverges from the germline segment, which might be a read error. V and J are TRBV5-1 and TRBJ1-6, with 8 bases matching TRBD1. The CDR3 sequence is 15 residues long. Germline values: CDR1 SGHRS, CDR2 YFSETQ. The CDR3 loop is CASSLEGTGPSPLHF. CDR3 DNA sequence: TGTGCCAGCAGCTTGGAGGGGACAGGCCCCTCACCCCTCCACTTT.

V is TRBV14 and J is TRBJ1-1, with TRBD1 identical over 7 bases. In germline, CDR1 is SGHDN, CDR2 FVKESK. The junction had 9 bases not matched to a gene; V was cut back by 0 bases and J by 2 bases. CDR3 length equals 17 residues. CDR3 residues: CASSQDTRQGYNTEAFF. Here the CDR3 DNA reads TGTGCCAGCAGCCAAGATACCCGACAGGGCTACAACACTGAAGCTTTCTTT. The full variable domain, completed using reference TRBV14 and TRBJ1-1, is EAGVTQFPSHSVIEKGQTVTLRCDPISGHDNLYWYRRVMGKEIKFLLHFVKESKQDESGMPNNRFLAERTGGTYSTLKVQPAELEDSGVYFCASSQDTRQGYNTEAFFGQGTRLTVV.